A single sample is the source of the 9 T cell receptor beta chains below, sequenced in a study of blood T cell repertoires in COVID-19. Data came from immunoSEQ multiplex PCR; TCRdb stores just in-frame clones and leaves some out. The sample records 200,000 to 300,000 clones, around 86% being singletons. Sequencing was performed on peripheral blood. The receptors were sampled from a woman aged 25 to 39 who had recovered from COVID-19.

The chain combines TRBV15 with TRBJ2-7, with a tentative D call TRBD2 (7 bases). In germline, CDR1 is LNHNV, CDR2 YYDKDF (reference sequence). The ends were cut back, 8 bases at V and 4 bases at J, with 9 bases in the middle. The CDR3 extends over 11 amino acids. The CDR3 region is CATRGAYEQYF. CDR3 nucleotides: TGTGCCACCCGGGGGGCTTACGAGCAGTACTTC.

The chain couples TRBV9 to TRBJ2-3; TRBD2 matches at 7 bases. The V gene end was trimmed by 6 bases and the J gene end by 2 bases; junction bases not matched to a gene: 12. The length of the CDR3 is 16 residues. Germline V gene lookup returns CDR1 SGDLS and CDR2 YYNGEE. CDR3 loop: CASTQEGRGYTDTQYF. The CDR3 DNA reads as TGTGCCAGCACCCAAGAAGGGCGGGGGTACACAGATACGCAGTATTTT. The full variable domain, with the rest looked up from reference TRBV9 and TRBJ2-3, is DSGVTQTPKHLITATGQRVTLRCSPRSGDLSVYWYQQSLDQGLQFLIQYYNGEERAKGNILERFSAQQFPDLHSELNLSSLELGDSALYFCASTQEGRGYTDTQYFGPGTRLTVL.

This chain connects TRBV19 to TRBJ1-2; D unresolved. The CDR3 is 15 residues long. Trimming removed 3 bases from V and 2 bases from J, with 13 bases in between. Germline V CDR1 and CDR2: LNHDA, SQIVND (reference sequence). The CDR3 spells CASSIEGLLNYGYTF. CDR3 nucleotides: TGTGCCAGTAGTATTGAAGGACTGCTAAACTATGGCTACACCTTC.

This clone occurred once. The chain couples TRBV27 to TRBJ2-1, with 9 bases fitting TRBD2. J was trimmed by 3 bases and V by 2 bases; bases with no gene match: 8. The CDR3 loop spans 17 amino acids. Germline V lookup: CDR1 MNHEY, CDR2 SMNVEV (reference sequence). The CDR3 is CASSLGGGAIIYNEQFF. The DNA of the CDR3 is TGTGCCAGCAGTTTAGGCGGGGGGGCGATTATCTACAATGAGCAGTTCTTC.

V is TRBV29-1 and J is TRBJ2-5; perhaps TRBD2 as D (6 bases). The V end was cut by 4 bases, the J end by 2 bases, with 8 bases between. This CDR3 is 12 amino acids long. In germline, CDR1 is SQVTM, CDR2 ANQGSEA. CDR3 nucleotides: TGCAGCGTTGCCGCGGGGCAAGAGACCCAGTACTTC. Amino acid sequence: CSVAAGQETQYF.

V gene TRBV7-9 combines with J gene TRBJ1-1; TRBD1 aligns across 7 bases. From germline, CDR1 is SEHNR and CDR2 FQNEAQ (reference sequence). The CDR3 has 14 residues. Unmatched junction bases numbered 4, after V lost 5 bases and J lost 1 base. CDR3 nucleotides: TGTGCCAGCAGCACCGGGACAGCGAACACTGAAGCTTTCTTT. It codes for CASSTGTANTEAFF.

This chain links TRBV20-1 with TRBJ2-7; 7 nucleotides align to TRBD2. The V and J ends lost 5 bases and 5 bases, in that order; junction bases with no gene match: 15. Germline V CDR1 and CDR2: DFQATT, SNEGSKA (reference sequence). This CDR3 contains 15 residues. Here the CDR3 reads CSARGWGGGAHEQYF. DNA for the CDR3: TGCAGTGCTCGTGGATGGGGGGGTGGTGCCCACGAGCAGTACTTC.

The chain employs TRBV18 and TRBJ1-3; a weak D match, TRBD1 (6 bases). Trimming pared 5 bases from V and 0 bases from J, leaving 11 bases between. Germline V gene data show CDR1 as KGHSH and CDR2 as LQKENI. This CDR3 has 15 amino acids. The CDR3 nucleotides are TGTGCCAGCTCAAGTCCCAGGGGCTCTGGAAACACCATATATTTT. Translating it yields CASSSPRGSGNTIYF.

The J gene is TRBJ2-5, the V gene TRBV5-1, with D possibly TRBD1 on 6 matching bases. V lost 4 bases to trimming and J lost 1 base, with 11 bases between them. The CDR3 has 14 residues. Germline assignment: CDR1 SGHRS and CDR2 YFSETQ. The CDR3 DNA follows: TGCGCCAGCAGCGTACAGGGATTCCAAGAGACCCAGTACTTC. It encodes CASSVQGFQETQYF. The full variable domain, completed using reference TRBV5-1 and TRBJ2-5, is KAGVTQTPRYLIKTRGQQVTLSCSPISGHRSVSWYQQTPGQGLQFLFEYFSETQRNKGNFPGRFSGRQFSNSRSEMNVSTLELGDSALYLCASSVQGFQETQYFGPGTRLLVL.